The entry below describes one T cell receptor beta chain. No antigen is known for it. The data derive from a study of response to subunit inactivated influenza vaccine. Broader study findings: Authors suggested each seasonal flu vaccination may recruit only limited numbers of new T cells.

Via MiXCR, TCRdb re-called the RT-PCR reads, giving one row per CDR3 protein. Here the sample spans a few hundred thousand distinct CDR3 sequences, 12% to 15% being singletons. This clonotype originated in a man aged 45 to 65 who received an inactivated influenza vaccine. Sequencing used PBMCs from blood, obtained roughly 12 days after vaccination.

CDR3 sequence: CASSLSGEYEQYF. For the CDR3, the DNA is TGTGCCAGCAGCTTATCAGGGGAGTACGAGCAGTACTTC. This chain connects TRBV7-9 to TRBJ2-7; maybe TRBD1 (6 bases). Trimming left V 2 bases short and J 4 bases short, with 9 bases between. CDR3 size: 13 residues. CDR1 SEHNR and CDR2 FQNEAQ come from the germline V gene (reference sequence). Together with reference TRBV7-9 and TRBJ2-7, the CDR3 gives the full variable domain: DTGVSQNPRHKITKRGQNVTFRCDPISEHNRLYWYRQTLGQGPEFLTYFQNEAQLEKSRLLSDRFSAERPKGSFSTLEIQRTEQGDSAMYLCASSLSGEYEQYFGPGTRLTVT.